Listed below are T cell receptor beta chains from one sample, sequenced in a study of spatial heterogeneity in lung cancer. MiXCR was run by TCRdb on the 5' RACE reads, yielding one entry per CDR3 protein. The sample comprises around 11,000 distinct CDR3 sequences, 6% to 9.5% of which are singletons, and roughly 22% rests with the top ten. This specimen was lung tumor tissue, taken at surgery. These receptors were obtained from a female donor with early-stage non-small cell lung cancer. CDR3s include the opening cysteine and the closing phenylalanine or tryptophan. The order of the fields is D gene, clone size, J gene, V gene, CDR3 protein, CDR3 DNA. A D gene is named only where the DNA matches it firmly. Not all rows give a size; the values are once, few, many and, for expanded clones, a class.

-,medium-sized,TRBJ1-6,TRBV7-8,CASSLGPGTAISPLHF,TGTGCCAGCAGCTTAGGCCCCGGGACGGCAATTTCACCCCTCCACTTT
TRBD2,medium-sized,TRBJ2-3,TRBV3-1,CASSPLAGEAGTQYF,TGTGCCAGCAGCCCCCTAGCGGGGGAGGCGGGTACGCAGTATTTT
-,many,TRBJ1-4,TRBV30,CAGGGPWSEKLFF,TGTGCCGGGGGGGGCCCCTGGAGTGAAAAACTGTTTTTT
TRBD2,many,TRBJ2-1,TRBV4-1,CASSHSGLANEQFF,TGCGCCAGCAGCCACTCGGGACTAGCCAATGAGCAGTTCTTC
-,-,TRBJ2-5,TRBV30,CAWSPGALQETQYF,TGTGCCTGGAGTCCAGGGGCCCTCCAAGAGACCCAGTACTTC
-,many,TRBJ1-4,TRBV9,CASSPRIGNEKLFF,TGTGCCAGCAGCCCTCGAATAGGGAATGAAAAACTGTTTTTT
TRBD1,-,TRBJ1-2,TRBV11-2,CASSATQGVGGYTF,TGTGCCAGCAGCGCGACCCAGGGGGTCGGCGGCTACACCTTC
-,many,TRBJ2-5,TRBV6-5,CASSYRRPVQETQYF,TGTGCCAGCAGTTACAGACGACCCGTACAAGAGACCCAGTACTTC
-,many,TRBJ1-1,TRBV29-1,CSVEKAKYTEAFF,TGCAGCGTTGAAAAGGCTAAATACACTGAAGCTTTCTTT
-,many,TRBJ1-4,TRBV20-1,CSAHYNEKLFF,TGCAGTGCTCACTATAATGAAAAACTGTTTTTT
TRBD1,many,TRBJ1-6,TRBV20-1,CCGIQGDNSPLHF,TGCTGTGGGATACAGGGGGACAATTCACCCCTCCACTTT
TRBD1,few,TRBJ1-2,TRBV6-5,CASGGTGALYGYTF,TGTGCCAGCGGGGGGACAGGGGCCCTCTATGGCTACACCTTC
TRBD1,many,TRBJ1-6,TRBV7-2,CASSSRDRGLALHF,TGTGCCAGCAGCTCCCGGGACAGGGGCTTGGCGCTCCACTTT
-,-,TRBJ2-3,TRBV5-4,CASSLDQGRTDTQYF,TGTGCCAGCAGCTTGGACCAAGGACGCACAGATACGCAGTATTTT
TRBD1,many,TRBJ2-7,TRBV5-1,CASSWGQGVSYEQYF,TGCGCCAGCAGCTGGGGACAGGGAGTTTCCTACGAGCAGTACTTC
-,medium-sized,TRBJ1-2,TRBV2,CASSEPTDFNYGYTF,TGTGCCAGCAGTGAACCAACGGACTTTAACTATGGCTACACCTTC
TRBD1,many,TRBJ1-1,TRBV2,CASTLRDRGAFF,TGTGCCAGCACCCTAAGAGACAGGGGGGCTTTCTTT
-,many,TRBJ2-7,TRBV10-3,CAIRGAEFSYEQYF,TGTGCCATCCGGGGGGCAGAGTTCTCCTACGAGCAGTACTTC
TRBD1,large,TRBJ2-4,TRBV4-3,CASSRDSENIQYF,TGCGCCAGCAGCCGGGACAGCGAAAACATTCAGTACTTC
-,few,TRBJ2-7,TRBV5-5,CASSANILGDEQYF,TGTGCCAGCAGCGCCAACATATTGGGGGACGAGCAGTACTTC
-,many,TRBJ1-5,TRBV27,CASSLGAAHSNQPQHF,TGTGCCAGCAGTTTAGGGGCAGCCCATAGCAATCAGCCCCAGCATTTT
-,medium-sized,TRBJ2-5,TRBV5-1,CASSSTGGLQETQYF,TGCGCCAGCAGCTCTACCGGGGGACTTCAAGAGACCCAGTACTTC
TRBD1,many,TRBJ1-5,TRBV12-3/TRBV12-4,CASSYDRGRQPQHF,TGTGCCAGCAGCTACGACAGGGGAAGGCAGCCCCAGCATTTT
-,-,TRBJ1-1,TRBV27,CASSHIQGNTEAFF,TGTGCCAGCAGCCACATACAGGGAAACACTGAAGCTTTCTTT
-,many,TRBJ2-6,TRBV5-1,CASSLGQVLPGANVLTF,TGCGCCAGCAGCTTGGGACAGGTACTTCCTGGGGCCAACGTCCTGACTTTC
-,-,TRBJ1-2,TRBV19,CASSPSGTKGGYTF,TGTGCCAGTAGCCCATCTGGGACAAAGGGGGGCTACACCTTC
-,medium-sized,TRBJ1-6,TRBV7-2,CASSLRSSSESPLHF,TGTGCCAGCAGCTTAAGGAGCAGCTCGGAATCACCCCTCCACTTT
-,many,TRBJ2-5,TRBV11-2,CASSSTGIQETQYF,TGTGCCAGCAGCTCTACCGGGATCCAAGAGACCCAGTACTTC
-,medium-sized,TRBJ1-6,TRBV5-1,CASSLENSPLHF,TGCGCCAGCAGCTTGGAGAATTCACCCCTCCACTTT
TRBD2,many,TRBJ2-1,TRBV12-3/TRBV12-4,CASSFGGGVNEQFF,TGTGCCAGCAGTTTCGGCGGGGGAGTGAATGAGCAGTTCTTC
-,many,TRBJ1-1,TRBV14,CASSQDSGPNTEAFF,TGTGCCAGCAGCCAAGATAGTGGACCGAACACTGAAGCTTTCTTT
-,medium-sized,TRBJ2-2,TRBV7-3,CASSLVANTGELFF,TGTGCCAGCAGCTTAGTAGCGAACACCGGGGAGCTGTTTTTT
TRBD1,many,TRBJ1-1,TRBV5-1,CASSLQGPPGEAFF,TGCGCCAGCAGCTTACAGGGGCCCCCGGGTGAAGCTTTCTTT
TRBD1,many,TRBJ1-2,TRBV29-1,CSGGGFDGYTF,TGCAGTGGAGGGGGCTTTGATGGCTACACCTTC
TRBD2,medium-sized,TRBJ2-2,TRBV12-3/TRBV12-4,CASTDWGGNAGELFF,TGTGCCAGCACCGACTGGGGGGGTAACGCCGGGGAGCTGTTTTTT
TRBD1,many,TRBJ1-1,TRBV4-2,CASSQDSAGGDTEAFF,TGTGCCAGCAGCCAAGATTCGGCAGGGGGCGACACTGAAGCTTTCTTT
TRBD1,medium-sized,TRBJ1-6,TRBV20-1,CSARVTGEGMSPLHF,TGCAGTGCTAGAGTCACAGGGGAAGGAATGTCACCCCTCCACTTT
-,-,TRBJ1-1,TRBV7-8,CASSLGGGDVETEAFF,TGTGCCAGCAGCTTGGGAGGTGGGGACGTGGAAACTGAAGCTTTCTTT
-,medium-sized,TRBJ1-5,TRBV28,CASSLLGGQPQHF,TGTGCCAGCAGTTTATTAGGAGGTCAGCCCCAGCATTTT
-,few,TRBJ1-1,TRBV20-1,CSANSLRNTEAFF,TGCAGTGCTAACAGTCTGAGGAACACTGAAGCTTTCTTT
-,few,TRBJ1-3,TRBV6-5,CASSYSRTEGNTIYF,TGTGCCAGCAGTTACTCCCGGACGGAAGGAAACACCATATATTTT
-,few,TRBJ1-6,TRBV30,CAWSSNSPLHF,TGTGCCTGGAGTTCTAATTCACCCCTCCACTTT
TRBD1,medium-sized,TRBJ1-2,TRBV6-6,CASSFGQGGYTF,TGTGCCAGCAGTTTCGGACAGGGAGGCTACACCTTC
-,many,TRBJ1-3,TRBV20-1,CSASADNSGNTIYF,TGCAGTGCTAGTGCGGACAACTCTGGAAACACCATATATTTT
-,large,TRBJ2-1,TRBV9,CASSVATKNEQFF,TGTGCCAGCAGCGTAGCTACGAAGAATGAGCAGTTCTTC